Presented here are 14 T cell receptor beta chains from one specimen sequenced in a study of T cells after yellow fever vaccination. MiXCR, applied by TCRdb to the 5' RACE reads, yields one record per CDR3 protein. The data hold hundreds of thousands of distinct CDR3 sequences, with roughly an eighth observed a single time. The sequenced sample was PBMCs, obtained on the day of the yellow fever booster vaccination. All receptors derive from a man aged 30 to 45 who received the YFV17D yellow fever vaccine.

There are a few counts of this clonotype. The chain has TRBV30 and TRBJ2-2, with 7 bases that match TRBD1. CDR3 length equals 13 residues. J gave up 7 bases and V 2 bases, and 4 bases lay outside the gene matches. Germline CDR1 reads GTSNPN; CDR2 reads SVGIG (reference sequence). Here the CDR3 reads CAWSRGQIGELFF. CDR3 DNA: TGTGCCTGGAGTAGGGGGCAAATCGGGGAGCTGTTTTTT.

This clonotype was seen a few times. V usage is TRBV27 and J usage is TRBJ2-7, with D tentatively TRBD2 (6 bases). CDR3 length: 13 residues. The germline V gene has CDR1 MNHEY and CDR2 SMNVEV (reference sequence). V lost 8 bases and J lost 2, with 13 bases in between. For the CDR3, the DNA is TGTGCCAGCGGGGGGACGGAGACCTACGAGCAGTACTTC. Amino acid sequence: CASGGTETYEQYF.

The V call is TRBV3-1, the J call TRBJ1-1; D gene unclear. The V end was cut by 6 bases, the J end by 4 bases, with 12 bases between. From germline, CDR1 is LGHDT and CDR2 YNNKEL (reference sequence). The CDR3 extends over 13 amino acids. Here the CDR3 DNA reads TGTGCCAGCAGGAGGGTACGGGGCACTGAAGCTTTCTTT. Translation gives CASRRVRGTEAFF.

The CDR3 loop reads CASSPGSKEQFF. The CDR3 bases are TGTGCCAGCAGCCCCGGGAGTAAGGAGCAGTTCTTC. This chain uses TRBV3-1 with TRBJ2-1, with D perhaps matching TRBD2 (6 bases). The CDR3 extends over 12 amino acids. Between the trimmed V and J ends, which lost 4 bases and 10 bases, there was a span of 11 bases. The germline V gene encodes CDR1 LGHDT and CDR2 YNNKEL (reference sequence).

This chain joins TRBV4-3 and TRBJ2-1, with 9 positions matching TRBD2. The CDR3 runs to 18 residues. V dropped 0 bases and J dropped 4; count of bases not matched to a gene: 10. Germline V CDR1 and CDR2: LGHNA, YSLEER. DNA for the CDR3: TGCGCCAGCAGCCAAGATTCCCCGACTAGCGGCATATACAATGAGCAGTTCTTC. Translating gives CASSQDSPTSGIYNEQFF.

This chain joins TRBV4-3 and TRBJ2-1; 11 positions agree with TRBD2. Germline CDR1 reads LGHNA; CDR2 reads YSLEER. This CDR3 region has 16 residues. The junction had 6 bases not matched to a gene; V was cut back by 0 bases and J by 8 bases. CDR3 protein: CASSQDASGRRDEQFF. CDR3 bases: TGCGCCAGCAGCCAAGACGCTAGCGGGAGGCGCGATGAGCAGTTCTTC.

This clonotype was seen a handful of times. The chain joins TRBV10-3 to TRBJ2-2; no clear D gene. Per germline, CDR1 ENHRY and CDR2 SYGVKD. V shed 5 bases and J shed 2 bases, with 6 bases lying between them. The length of the CDR3 is 13 residues. The CDR3 sequence: CAISKQNTGELFF. The CDR3 nucleotides read TGTGCCATCAGTAAACAAAACACCGGGGAGCTGTTTTTT.

A few counts support this clonotype. The chain links TRBV20-1 to TRBJ2-7, with a possible D match to TRBD2 (6 bases). CDR1 and CDR2 from the germline V gene are DFQATT and SNEGSKA (reference sequence). V lost 3 bases and J 2 bases, leaving 17 bases between the germline ends. CDR3 size: 15 residues. CDR3 region: CSARWVSGNPYEQYF. DNA of the CDR3: TGCAGTGCTAGGTGGGTTAGCGGAAACCCCTACGAGCAGTACTTC.

Comments on this clonotype: Because it lacks the conserved phenylalanine or tryptophan at the end, this CDR3 is likely a read error. The rearrangement uses TRBV19 and TRBJ1-1, with D perhaps TRBD1 (6 bases). V lost 7 bases and J lost 0, with 18 bases in between. CDR1 and CDR2 (germline): LNHDA, SQIVND (reference sequence). The CDR3 spans 16 residues. The chain's CDR3 is CASNKKQGSLNTEAFL. The CDR3, as DNA: TGTGCCAGTAATAAAAAACAGGGTTCTCTGAACACTGAAGCTTTCCTT.

This clonotype was observed at least ten times. The CDR3 sequence: CASSRGLAGVTDTQYF. CDR3 coding DNA: TGTGCCAGCAGTCGTGGACTAGCGGGAGTTACAGATACGCAGTATTTT. The chain combines TRBV28 with TRBJ2-3, with 13 bases lining up with TRBD2. J was trimmed by 3 bases and V by 5 bases; bases with no gene match: 5. In germline, CDR1 is MDHEN, CDR2 SYDVKM. The CDR3 extends over 16 amino acids.

This rearrangement joins TRBV5-6 to TRBJ2-2; 14 bases agree with TRBD2. Germline V gene lookup returns CDR1 SGHDT and CDR2 YYEEEE. The trim removed 4 bases at V and 7 bases at J, leaving 6 bases unmatched. The CDR3 contains 16 residues. This CDR3 reads CASSGTSGRVFGELFF. CDR3 sequence (DNA): TGTGCCAGCAGCGGGACTAGCGGGAGAGTTTTCGGGGAGCTGTTTTTT.

The rearrangement joins TRBV3-1 to TRBJ2-7, with D hard to call. The V end was cut by 4 bases, the J end by 4 bases, with 8 bases between. This CDR3 contains 12 residues. The germline V gene has CDR1 LGHDT and CDR2 YNNKEL (reference sequence). This CDR3 is CASSRNIYEQYF. The CDR3 nucleotides read TGTGCCAGCAGCCGCAACATATACGAGCAGTACTTC.

This clonotype was detected a few times. CDR3 region: CASSYQTGGEEKLFF. The CDR3 DNA sequence: TGTGCCAGCAGTTACCAGACAGGGGGGGAAGAAAAACTGTTTTTT. This chain links TRBV6-5 with TRBJ1-4; 9 bases line up with TRBD1. The CDR3 length is 15 residues. V trimming: 2 bases; J trimming: 8 bases; junction bases outside the gene matches: 6. The germline V gene encodes CDR1 MNHEY and CDR2 SVGAGI.

The sample holds a few counts of this clonotype. The V gene is TRBV6-5, the J gene TRBJ1-6; a weak D match, TRBD1 (6 bases). CDR1 is MNHEY and CDR2 is SVGAGI in the germline V gene. The CDR3 length is 14 residues. The V and J ends lost 4 bases and 5 bases respectively, with 9 bases between them. The CDR3 sequence is CASSFYRDNSPLHF. The CDR3 nucleotides read TGTGCCAGCAGTTTCTACAGGGATAATTCACCCCTCCACTTT.